The source of this T cell receptor (beta chain) is a study of blood T cells in healthy people across ages. The individuals who served as donors were healthy Caucasians living in Russia, aged roughly 6 to 95. Sample-barcoded 5' priming and a J-beta primer mix drove a second PCR of 7 to 11 cycles. TCRdb reprocessed the 5' RACE reads via MiXCR and lists one record per CDR3 protein. The sample holds hundreds of thousands of distinct CDR3 sequences, roughly 30% seen once. Between the trimmed V and J ends, which lost 0 bases and 2 bases, there was a span of 12 bases. Per germline, CDR1 SGHRS and CDR2 YFSETQ. The CDR3 runs 15 residues.

The TCR sequence derives from an elderly woman in good health. V gene TRBV5-1 combines with J gene TRBJ2-7, with D perhaps matching TRBD2 (6 bases). Specimen: blood. The CDR3 is CASSLAWGGAYEQYF. In DNA, the CDR3 is TGCGCCAGCAGCTTGGCCTGGGGAGGAGCCTACGAGCAGTACTTC.